The sequence of this T cell receptor (beta chain) was determined in a study of cytomegalovirus exposure and HLA in healthy donors. Study results and caveats: Later examination showed HLA-associated TCR beta chains had greater clonal expansion than equally common others. Most TCR sequences showed up rarely, but some public TCRs showed up in many donors.

PCR primers comprised 60 Vbeta and 13 Jbeta primers. Assay used: immunoSEQ multiplex PCR; TCRdb lists only in-frame clones, some missing. The sample holds approximately 130,000 clones, 8.9% seen once. Germline values: CDR1 ENHRY, CDR2 SYGVKD. This CDR3 is built from 15 residues. The V gene end was trimmed by 2 bases and the J gene end by 0 bases; junction bases not matched to a gene: 3. The table lists this clone with a few counts. Its cognate antigen is unknown. This TCR came from a woman aged 40 to 50 in good health and CMV-seropositive. Sequenced sample: PBMCs. The chain joins TRBV10-3 to TRBJ1-1; 7 nucleotides agree with TRBD1. CDR3 nucleotides: TGTGCCATCAGTGAGCAGGGGACAGTGAACACTGAAGCTTTCTTT. Translated: CAISEQGTVNTEAFF.